One and the same sample provided the 17 T cell receptor beta chains below, sequenced in a study of T cell responses to AZD1222 COVID-19 vaccine. Assay: immunoSEQ multiplex PCR; the TCRdb copy retains only in-frame clones and omits some. The top ten clones hold about 7% of a sample with some 130,000 clones, roughly nine tenths of them seen once. This material consisted of peripheral blood, taken on day 0 of AZD1222 vaccination. The receptor source for this set is an adult in good health.

This sequence joins TRBV28 and TRBJ2-7, with 9 nucleotides matching TRBD1. This CDR3 is built from 16 residues. V trimming: 4 bases; J trimming: 2 bases; junction bases outside the gene matches: 9. Looked up from germline, CDR1 is MDHEN and CDR2 is SYDVKM. CDR3 in DNA: TGTGCCAGCAGTTCAAAGAAACGGACAGGGGCCTACGAGCAGTACTTC. It is translated as CASSSKKRTGAYEQYF.

CDR3 protein: CASSPSSGEKYNEQFF. DNA for the CDR3: TGTGCCAGCAGCCCTAGTAGCGGGGAGAAATACAATGAGCAGTTCTTC. This sequence joins TRBV27 and TRBJ2-1; 8 bases map to TRBD2. J gave up 4 bases and V 6 bases, and 11 bases lay outside the gene matches. CDR3 length equals 16 residues. Germline CDR1 MNHEY, CDR2 SMNVEV (reference sequence).

V and J are TRBV15 and TRBJ2-1, with 8 bases lining up with TRBD1. This CDR3 region has 16 residues. Germline V lookup: CDR1 LNHNV, CDR2 YYDKDF (reference sequence). The junction had 2 bases not matched to a gene; V was cut back by 0 bases and J by 1 base. CDR3 protein: CATSRDQGASYNEQFF. The CDR3 DNA reads TGTGCCACCAGCAGAGACCAGGGGGCATCCTACAATGAGCAGTTCTTC.

This chain links TRBV7-8 with TRBJ1-2, with a tentative D call TRBD1 (6 bases). From germline, CDR1 is SGHVS and CDR2 FQNEAQ. The CDR3 spans 14 residues. V shed 1 base and J shed 6 bases, with 12 bases lying between them. Here the CDR3 DNA reads TGTGCCAGCAGCTTAGACAGGGCTAGTGATGGCTACACCTTC. It is translated as CASSLDRASDGYTF.

The chain employs TRBV5-1 and TRBJ1-3; TRBD1 might be the D (5 bases). The CDR3 is 16 amino acids. Germline assignment: CDR1 SGHRS and CDR2 YFSETQ. Trimming stripped 4 bases from V and 0 bases from J, with 14 bases between. CDR3 sequence (DNA): TGCGCCAGCAGCGCGGGACGTTCCCTCTCTGGAAACACCATATATTTT. Translation: CASSAGRSLSGNTIYF.

V is TRBV3-1 (or the pseudogene TRBV3-2) and J is TRBJ2-5; D gene uncertain. CDR1 is LGHDT and CDR2 is YNNKEL in the germline V gene (reference sequence). Trimming cost V 1 base and J 1 base, with 10 bases left between them. This CDR3 comprises 15 residues. The CDR3 region is CASSQVGSIQETQYF. CDR3 nucleotides: TGTGCCAGCAGCCAAGTAGGCAGTATCCAAGAGACCCAGTACTTC.

The genes are TRBV13 and TRBJ2-3, with D possibly TRBD2 on 6 matching bases. Germline CDR1 PRHDT, CDR2 FYEKMQ (reference sequence). V lost 7 bases and J lost 2, with 19 bases in between. The CDR3 has 16 residues. In DNA, the CDR3 is TGTGCCAGCAACTCGGAGGGAGATGGCCACACAGATACGCAGTATTTT. This translates into CASNSEGDGHTDTQYF.

This clone was picked up one time. J is TRBJ1-2 and V is TRBV6-6; 8 bases map to TRBD1. The CDR3 sequence is 15 residues long. Germline CDR1 reads MNHNY; CDR2 reads SVGAGI (reference sequence). The trim removed 2 bases at V and 3 bases at J, leaving 5 bases unmatched. DNA for the CDR3: TGTGCCAGCAGTTACGTGGCAGGGGGCGACTATGGCTACACCTTC. Residues: CASSYVAGGDYGYTF.

The rearrangement uses TRBV2 and TRBJ2-1; a possible D gene is TRBD2 (5 bases). The V end was cut by 5 bases, the J end by 8 bases, with 13 bases between. Germline values: CDR1 SNHLY, CDR2 FYNNEI. This CDR3 region has 13 residues. The DNA for the CDR3 is TGTGCCAGCAGTCTAACCGCCGGGGATGAGCAGTTCTTC. It specifies CASSLTAGDEQFF.

The V and J genes are TRBV4-1 and TRBJ1-1, with unresolved D. Trimming removed 1 base at V and 6 bases at J, with 15 bases between. The CDR3 spans 15 residues. CDR1 is MGHRA, CDR2 YSYEKL, per germline. CDR3 bases: TGCGCCAGCAGCCAAGGACCAGCTAGTGGCGCTGAAGCTTTCTTT. Translated: CASSQGPASGAEAFF.

The V and J genes are TRBV6-5 and TRBJ1-4, with D maybe TRBD1 (5 bases). Germline V gene lookup returns CDR1 MNHEY and CDR2 SVGAGI. V gave up 8 bases and J gave up 5 bases, with 15 bases separating them. The CDR3 sequence is 14 residues long. CDR3 coding DNA: TGTGCCAGCCTCGGGTGGGGGAGCAATGAAAAACTGTTTTTT. As protein: CASLGWGSNEKLFF.

The rearrangement joins TRBV19 to TRBJ1-1, with D tentatively TRBD1 (5 bases). The CDR3 sequence is 15 residues long. With 5 bases removed from V and 5 bases from J, the gap between germline ends came to 18 bases. Per germline, CDR1 LNHDA and CDR2 SQIVND (reference sequence). This chain's CDR3 is CASSPRQLKGTEAFF. DNA for the CDR3: TGTGCCAGTAGTCCCCGACAGTTAAAGGGGACTGAAGCTTTCTTT.

The rearrangement uses TRBV18 and TRBJ2-7; D might be TRBD1 or TRBD2, each matching 5 bases. Trimming shortened V by 3 bases and J by 6 bases, and 18 bases separated the two germline ends. The CDR3 is made up of 15 amino acids. The germline V gene encodes CDR1 KGHSH and CDR2 LQKENI. The CDR3 region has the DNA TGTGCCAGCTCACCTCCGGGACGTAGCGCCGGCGAGCAGTACTTC. Translation: CASSPPGRSAGEQYF.

J is TRBJ2-7 and V is TRBV11-3, with TRBD2 matching 8 bases. After removal of 2 bases from V and 5 bases from J, the junction contained 2 bases not matched to a gene. The CDR3 totals 13 residues. Germline CDR1 SGHNT, CDR2 YENEEA. The CDR3 DNA sequence: TGTGCCAGCAGCTTAAGCGGGGGCCACGAGCAGTACTTC. Amino acids: CASSLSGGHEQYF.

V is TRBV12-3 or TRBV12-4 and J is TRBJ2-3; D is unresolved. Trimming removed 8 bases at V and 2 bases at J, with 8 bases between. This CDR3 is 12 amino acids long. The DNA of the CDR3 is TGTGCCAGCGAGGAAAACACAGATACGCAGTATTTT. Protein: CASEENTDTQYF.

This clone is a singleton in its sample. The chain joins TRBV7-9 to TRBJ1-2; 8 bases map to TRBD1. The CDR3 is 14 amino acids. J gave up 4 bases and V 6 bases, and 7 bases lay outside the gene matches. CDR1 and CDR2 (germline): SEHNR, FQNEAQ (reference sequence). CDR3 sequence reads: CASSPGQVIYGYTF. The CDR3 DNA reads TGTGCCAGCAGTCCGGGACAGGTAATCTATGGCTACACCTTC.

The J gene is TRBJ2-1, the V gene TRBV18, with 8 positions matching TRBD1. The V gene's germline CDR1 is KGHSH and CDR2 LQKENI. J was trimmed by 10 bases and V by 4 bases; bases with no gene match: 3. The CDR3 totals 12 residues. The CDR3 coding sequence is TGTGCCAGCTCACGGACAGGGTGGGAGCAGTTCTTC. Residues: CASSRTGWEQFF.